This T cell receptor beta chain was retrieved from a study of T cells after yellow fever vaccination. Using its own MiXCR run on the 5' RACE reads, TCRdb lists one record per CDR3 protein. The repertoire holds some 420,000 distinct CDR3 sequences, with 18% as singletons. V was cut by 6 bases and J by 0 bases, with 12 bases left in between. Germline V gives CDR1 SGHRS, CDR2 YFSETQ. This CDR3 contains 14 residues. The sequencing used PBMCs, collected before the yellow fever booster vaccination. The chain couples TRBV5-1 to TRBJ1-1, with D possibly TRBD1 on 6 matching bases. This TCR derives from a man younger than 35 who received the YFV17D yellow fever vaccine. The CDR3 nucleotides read TGCGCCAGCAACCTGGACAGAATGAACACTGAAGCTTTCTTT. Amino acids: CASNLDRMNTEAFF.